The clone carrying this TCR beta chain came up once. The source of the sample is a study of blood T cell repertoires in COVID-19. V shed 3 bases and J 5 bases; nucleotides not matched to a gene: 7. Germline V lookup: CDR1 LNHDA, CDR2 SQIVND (reference sequence). This CDR3 region has 15 residues. Only in-frame clones appear in the TCRdb table, and some are missing; sequencing was by immunoSEQ multiplex PCR. The sample yields 250,000 or so clones, approximately 90% seen once. The chain links TRBV19 to TRBJ1-1, with 9 bases fitting TRBD1. Material for sequencing was PBMCs or T cells enriched from blood (not recorded which). The sequence derives from a middle-aged man who had been exposed to COVID-19. The CDR3 bases are TGTGCCAGTAGTATTCACAGGGGGCGATTGACTGAAGCTTTCTTT. It specifies CASSIHRGRLTEAFF. Filled out from reference TRBV19 and TRBJ1-1, the complete variable domain reads DGGITQSPKYLFRKEGQNVTLSCEQNLNHDAMYWYRQDPGQGLRLIYYSQIVNDFQKGDIAEGYSVSREKKESFPLTVTSAQKNPTAFYLCASSIHRGRLTEAFFGQGTRLTVV.